This TCR beta chain originates from a study of glioma-infiltrating T cells. Study details: Presurgical dexamethasone in glioma patients lasted six or fewer days. Points from the study as a whole: Shared blood CDR3 signature motifs marked patients with low tissue-blood divergence. CDR3 overlap between tissue and blood was very small.

Using RNA template, CDR3s of TCR alpha and beta were amplified with iRepertoire arm-PCR. TCRdb reprocessed the multiplex PCR reads with MiXCR, giving one entry per CDR3 protein. The repertoire includes roughly 350,000 distinct CDR3 sequences, 41% of them detected once, and approximately 12% sits in the top ten. This CDR3 has 14 amino acids. V was shortened by 5 bases and J by 3 bases, with 11 bases between the two germline ends. CDR1 and CDR2 (germline): SGHTA, FQGTGA. This clonotype has a handful of counts. The antigen remains unidentified. The J gene is TRBJ2-1, the V gene TRBV7-3, with D possibly matching TRBD2 (6 bases). The sequencing sample was made of glioma tissue, nonneoplastic brain tissue, or PBMCs (not recorded which). The receptor comes from a human donor with low-grade glioma or glioblastoma, undergoing nonglioma brain surgery, or in good health (not recorded which). This chain's CDR3 is CASSPGTHYNEQFF. The CDR3 DNA reads as TGTGCCAGCAGCCCCGGGACTCACTACAATGAGCAGTTCTTC. The full variable domain, with the rest looked up from reference TRBV7-3 and TRBJ2-1, is GAGVSQTPSNKVTEKGKYVELRCDPISGHTALYWYRQSLGQGPEFLIYFQGTGAADDSGLPNDRFFAVRPEGSVSTLKIQRTERGDSAVYLCASSPGTHYNEQFFGPGTRLTVL.